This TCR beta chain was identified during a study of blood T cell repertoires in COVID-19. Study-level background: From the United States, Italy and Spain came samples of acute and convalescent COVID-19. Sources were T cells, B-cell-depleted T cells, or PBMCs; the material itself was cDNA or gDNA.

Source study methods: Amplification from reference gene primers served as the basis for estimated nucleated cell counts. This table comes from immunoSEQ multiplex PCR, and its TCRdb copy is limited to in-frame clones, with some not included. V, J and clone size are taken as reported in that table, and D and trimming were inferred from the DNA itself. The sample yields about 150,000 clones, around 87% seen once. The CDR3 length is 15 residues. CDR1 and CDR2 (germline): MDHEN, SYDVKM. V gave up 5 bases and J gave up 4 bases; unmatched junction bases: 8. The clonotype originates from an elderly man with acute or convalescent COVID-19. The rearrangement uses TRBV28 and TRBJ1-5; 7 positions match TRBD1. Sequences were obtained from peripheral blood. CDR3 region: CASSREQGRNQPQHF. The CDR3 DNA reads TGTGCCAGCAGTAGGGAACAGGGGAGAAATCAGCCCCAGCATTTT. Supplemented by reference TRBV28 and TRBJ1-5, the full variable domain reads DVKVTQSSRYLVKRTGEKVFLECVQDMDHENMFWYRQDPGLGLRLIYFSYDVKMKEKGDIPEGYSVSREKKERFSLILESASTNQTSMYLCASSREQGRNQPQHFGDGTRLSIL.